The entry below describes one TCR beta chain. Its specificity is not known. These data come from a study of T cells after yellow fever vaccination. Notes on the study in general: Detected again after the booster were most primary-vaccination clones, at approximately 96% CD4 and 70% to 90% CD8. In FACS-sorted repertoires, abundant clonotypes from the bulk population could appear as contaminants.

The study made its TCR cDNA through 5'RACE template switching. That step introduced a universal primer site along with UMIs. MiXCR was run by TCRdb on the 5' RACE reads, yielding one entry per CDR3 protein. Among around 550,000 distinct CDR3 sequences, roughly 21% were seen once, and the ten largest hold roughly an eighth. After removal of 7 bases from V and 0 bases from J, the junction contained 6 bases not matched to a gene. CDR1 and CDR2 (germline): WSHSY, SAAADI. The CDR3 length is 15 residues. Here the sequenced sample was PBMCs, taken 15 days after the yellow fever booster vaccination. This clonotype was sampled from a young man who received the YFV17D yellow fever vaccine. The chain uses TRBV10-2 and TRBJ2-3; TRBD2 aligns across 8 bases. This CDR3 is CASTSGLVSTDTQYF. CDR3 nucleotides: TGCGCCAGCACCTCGGGACTAGTTAGCACAGATACGCAGTATTTT.